A selection of T cell receptor beta chains follows, all from one sample in a study of Ad26.COV2.S vaccination and SARS-CoV-2 variants. The method was immunoSEQ multiplex PCR; TCRdb's version includes in-frame clones alone and lacks a portion of them. The sample shows around 270,000 clones, 87% of them seen only once. This specimen was peripheral blood, taken in a trial of Ad26.COV2.S vaccine versus placebo. These receptors were obtained from a person aged 18-65 years who received the Ad26.COV2.S COVID-19 vaccine or a placebo. Each CDR3 is given with its conserved first and last residue. The D gene is left open where the match is weak. The listing skips clone size in some rows; elsewhere it reads once, few, many or a size class.

j_gene,abundance,d_gene,v_gene,CDR3aa,CDR3nt
TRBJ2-1,-,TRBD2,TRBV18,CASSPLAGVYNEQFF,TGTGCCAGCTCACCACTGGCGGGAGTTTACAATGAGCAGTTCTTC
TRBJ1-4,few,-,TRBV15,CATSRDLGRSTNEKLFF,TGTGCCACCAGCAGAGATCTTGGGAGATCAACTAATGAAAAACTGTTTTTT
TRBJ2-1,once,-,TRBV4-3,CASSPKRGLGEQFF,TGCGCCAGCAGCCCCAAGAGAGGGCTTGGGGAGCAGTTCTTC
TRBJ1-6,-,TRBD1,TRBV14,CASSGTVNSPLHF,TGTGCCAGCAGCGGGACAGTGAATTCACCCCTCCACTTT
TRBJ2-7,-,TRBD2,TRBV4-1,CASSQDFGGRGLVPSPHEQYF,TGCGCCAGCAGCCAAGATTTCGGGGGAAGGGGACTAGTTCCGTCGCCGCACGAGCAGTACTTC
TRBJ1-1,-,TRBD1,TRBV10-3,CAPSQGQMNTEAFF,TGTGCCCCGTCACAGGGACAGATGAACACTGAAGCTTTCTTT
TRBJ1-6,-,-,TRBV5-1,CASSLHRDKNSPLHF,TGCGCCAGCAGCTTGCACCGGGACAAGAATTCACCCCTCCACTTT
TRBJ1-5,-,-,TRBV7-8,CASSLASDQPQHF,TGTGCCAGCAGCTTAGCCAGCGATCAGCCCCAGCATTTT
TRBJ1-3,-,-,TRBV30,CAWRVGAAGNTIYF,TGTGCCTGGAGGGTGGGGGCGGCTGGAAACACCATATATTTT
TRBJ2-3,-,-,TRBV3-1/TRBV3-2,CASSPYLQGSLDTQYF,TGTGCCAGCAGCCCCTATCTCCAGGGGAGCTTGGATACGCAGTATTTT
TRBJ1-1,few,-,TRBV3-1/TRBV3-2,CASSQDRGTEAFF,TGTGCCAGCAGCCAAGACAGGGGAACTGAAGCTTTCTTT
TRBJ1-3,-,-,TRBV6-5,CASSYSISGAGNTIYF,TGTGCCAGCAGTTACTCGATTTCAGGGGCTGGAAACACCATATATTTT